This T cell receptor beta chain was documented in a study of blood T cell repertoires in COVID-19. Overall study: Specimens from acute and convalescent COVID-19 originated in the United States, Italy and Spain.

The CDR3 runs to 16 residues. V was clipped by 0 bases and J by 1 base; unmatched bases: 3. Germline V gene sequence: CDR1 KGHSH, CDR2 LQKENI. Seattle researchers signed up patients amid active infection and tracked them longitudinally. Repertoires were generated with immunoSEQ multiplex PCR, while TCRdb's copy carries only in-frame clones and drops some. The table shows about 210,000 clones, with 65% to 90% occurring only once. Material: peripheral blood. J is TRBJ1-1 and V is TRBV18; 9 bases line up with TRBD1. The clonotype was recovered from a man aged 50-60 years with COVID-19, enrolled during active disease. In DNA, the CDR3 is TGTGCCAGCTCACCACCAATGGGACAGGGGAACACTGAAGCTTTCTTT. It specifies CASSPPMGQGNTEAFF.